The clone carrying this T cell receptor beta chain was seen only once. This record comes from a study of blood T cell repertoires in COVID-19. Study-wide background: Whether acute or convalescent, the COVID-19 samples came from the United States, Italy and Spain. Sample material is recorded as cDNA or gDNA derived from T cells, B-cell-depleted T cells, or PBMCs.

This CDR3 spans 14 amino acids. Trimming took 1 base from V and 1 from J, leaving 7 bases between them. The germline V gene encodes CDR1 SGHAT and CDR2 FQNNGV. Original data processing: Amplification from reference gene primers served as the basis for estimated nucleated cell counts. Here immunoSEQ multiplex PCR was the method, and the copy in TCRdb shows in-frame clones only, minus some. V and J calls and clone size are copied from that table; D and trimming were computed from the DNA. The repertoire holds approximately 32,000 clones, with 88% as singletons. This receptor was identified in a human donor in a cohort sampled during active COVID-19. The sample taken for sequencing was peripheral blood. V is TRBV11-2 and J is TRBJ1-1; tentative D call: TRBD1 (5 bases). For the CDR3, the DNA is TGTGCCAGCAGCTTAGGACAGTGGAACACTGAAGCTTTCTTT. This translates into CASSLGQWNTEAFF. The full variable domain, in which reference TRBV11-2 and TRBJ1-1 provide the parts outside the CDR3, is EAGVAQSPRYKIIEKRQSVAFWCNPISGHATLYWYQQILGQGPKLLIQFQNNGVVDDSQLPKDRFSAERLKGVDSTLKIQPAKLEDSAVYLCASSLGQWNTEAFFGQGTRLTVV.